Following are 6 T cell receptor beta chains from one sample sequenced in a study of shared clonotypes between healthy human individuals. Assay: immunoSEQ multiplex PCR; the TCRdb copy retains only in-frame clones and omits some. The sample lists about 100,000 clones; more than 65% were seen once. Sequences were obtained from memory CD8+ T cells sorted from blood. Subset specified: CD45RO+ cells pooled with CCR7-negative TemRA cells. The receptors come from a woman in her 30s in good health.

This chain uses TRBV6-1 with TRBJ2-7; D is undetermined. CDR1 and CDR2 (germline): MNHNS, SASEGT. V lost 7 bases, J lost 5 bases, and 9 bases lay in between. The CDR3 extends over 11 amino acids. DNA for the CDR3: TGTGCCAGCAAACGCGGCGACGAGCAGTACTTC. Its translation: CASKRGDEQYF.

The CDR3, as DNA: TGTGCCAGCAGTGAACCCGGGACAGGGGTTATGAATGAGCAGTTCTTC. This translates into CASSEPGTGVMNEQFF. This chain connects TRBV25-1 to TRBJ2-1; 10 nucleotides line up with TRBD1. V trimming: 2 bases; J trimming: 7 bases; junction bases outside the gene matches: 8. The CDR3 extends over 16 amino acids. CDR1 is MGHDK and CDR2 is SYGVNS in the germline V gene.

This clone showed up just a few times. The chain combines TRBV11-2 with TRBJ2-1; no firm D call. Trimming removed 5 bases from V and 5 bases from J, with 10 bases in between. Per the germline V gene, CDR1 is SGHAT and CDR2 is FQNNGV. The CDR3 has 13 amino acids. CDR3: CASSADSNNEQFF. For the CDR3, the DNA is TGTGCCAGCAGCGCCGACTCGAACAATGAGCAGTTCTTC. The full variable domain, its missing parts supplied by reference TRBV11-2 and TRBJ2-1, is EAGVAQSPRYKIIEKRQSVAFWCNPISGHATLYWYQQILGQGPKLLIQFQNNGVVDDSQLPKDRFSAERLKGVDSTLKIQPAKLEDSAVYLCASSADSNNEQFFGPGTRLTVL.

J is TRBJ2-1 and V is TRBV15; D is unresolved. CDR1 is LNHNV and CDR2 is YYDKDF in the germline V gene (reference sequence). Trimming cost V 0 bases and J 9 bases, with 6 bases left between them. This CDR3 has 12 residues. This CDR3 is CATSRDGGEQFF. The CDR3 DNA follows: TGTGCCACCAGCAGAGATGGCGGTGAGCAGTTCTTC.

This clone has only a few counts. The gene calls are TRBV15 and TRBJ1-1; unclear D gene. The CDR3 runs to 18 residues. V was cut by 1 base and J by 1 base, with 19 bases left in between. Germline V CDR1 and CDR2: LNHNV, YYDKDF (reference sequence). The DNA for the CDR3 is TGTGCCACCAGCAGAGGTTGGGCCGAAGAGGGTGAGAACACTGAAGCTTTCTTT. Translating gives CATSRGWAEEGENTEAFF.

The CDR3 reads CASSYAVNTEAFF. The DNA for the CDR3 is TGTGCCAGCAGTTACGCAGTGAACACTGAAGCTTTCTTT. The genes are TRBV6-5 and TRBJ1-1, with D unresolved. Looked up from germline, CDR1 is MNHEY and CDR2 is SVGAGI. V lost 2 bases to trimming and J lost 0 bases, with 4 bases between them. The CDR3 consists of 13 residues.